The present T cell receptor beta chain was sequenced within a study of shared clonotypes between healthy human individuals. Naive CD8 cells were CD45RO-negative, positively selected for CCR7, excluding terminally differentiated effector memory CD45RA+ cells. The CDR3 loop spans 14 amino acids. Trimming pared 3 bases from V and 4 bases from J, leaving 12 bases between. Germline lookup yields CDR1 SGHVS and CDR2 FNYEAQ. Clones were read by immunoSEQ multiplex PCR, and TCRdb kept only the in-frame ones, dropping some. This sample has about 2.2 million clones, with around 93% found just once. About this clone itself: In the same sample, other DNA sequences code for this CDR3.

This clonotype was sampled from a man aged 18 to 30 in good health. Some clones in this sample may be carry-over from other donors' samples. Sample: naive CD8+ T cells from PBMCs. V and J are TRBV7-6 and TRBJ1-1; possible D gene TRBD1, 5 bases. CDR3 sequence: CASSLGGRGTEAFF. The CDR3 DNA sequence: TGTGCCAGCAGCTTGGGGGGACGCGGCACTGAAGCTTTCTTT.